The present entry profiles one TCR beta chain with its context. This sample is drawn from a study of T-cell reconstitution after alpha-beta-depleted transplantation in children. Unique molecular identifiers were incorporated into the prepared TCRbeta library. TCRdb used MiXCR to reprocess the PCR reads, holding one entry per CDR3 protein. The sample yields around 360,000 distinct CDR3 sequences, approximately 10% seen once. Per the germline V gene, CDR1 is SGHRS and CDR2 is YFSETQ. This CDR3 is built from 15 residues. Deletions cut 4 bases from V and 2 bases from J, with 13 bases between. The chain uses TRBV5-1 and TRBJ1-3, with D perhaps matching TRBD1 (6 bases). The input for sequencing was PBMCs from the stem cell graft donor, taken from the stem cell graft. The sequence came from a human donor who donated a stem cell graft to a child with acute lymphoblastic leukemia. As DNA, the CDR3 is TGCGCCAGCAGCCCCGGGGACACAACTGGAAACACCATATATTTT. It translates to CASSPGDTTGNTIYF.